This T cell receptor (beta chain) emerged from a study of T cell repertoires in cytomegalovirus infection. TCRdb re-called the reads with MiXCR, one entry per CDR3 protein. The repertoire has about 180,000 distinct CDR3 sequences, 20% to 25% of them found once; the top ten carry roughly 27%. Details on this clonotype: As yet, its antigen is unknown.

The V gene lost 2 bases and the J gene lost 2 bases, with 11 bases spanning the gap. The CDR3 spans 15 residues. Germline V gene data show CDR1 as MNHEY and CDR2 as SVGEGT. Study-level findings and limits: HLA-C-restricted TCR beta clonotypes specific for CMV led the ex vivo response.

This chain connects TRBV6-2 or TRBV6-3 to TRBJ2-3; D is unresolved. The TCR comes from a human donor in good health (CMV status not recorded). Some clones in this sample may be carry-over from other donors' samples. The specimen was CD8+ T cells from cultured PBMCs, collected from culture after CMV antigen stimulation. The chain's CDR3 is CASSYAKEITDTQYF. CDR3 bases: TGTGCCAGCAGTTACGCGAAGGAGATCACAGATACGCAGTATTTT.